The 15 T cell receptor beta chains listed next were all sequenced from one sample in a study of Tregs in tolerant kidney transplant recipients. Repertoires were generated with immunoSEQ multiplex PCR, while TCRdb's copy carries only in-frame clones and drops some. The sample has some 90,000 clones; roughly nine tenths are singletons. The sample taken for sequencing was CD8+ T cells from blood. Receptors originate from a human donor in good health.

V usage is TRBV27 and J usage is TRBJ2-7; D not resolved. The CDR3 runs to 13 residues. The germline V gene has CDR1 MNHEY and CDR2 SMNVEV (reference sequence). Trimming left V 1 base short and J 0 bases short, with 4 bases between. CDR3 in amino acids: CASSLFSSYEQYF. The CDR3 DNA sequence: TGTGCCAGCAGTTTATTTAGCTCCTACGAGCAGTACTTC.

This chain joins TRBV29-1 and TRBJ1-2; 7 bases fit TRBD1. Germline values: CDR1 SQVTM, CDR2 ANQGSEA. V dropped 4 bases and J dropped 4; count of bases not matched to a gene: 9. The CDR3 totals 14 residues. The CDR3 nucleotides are TGCAGCGTTGGAGGGGGCCCGGGCGGCTATGGCTACACCTTC. Protein: CSVGGGPGGYGYTF. Using reference TRBV29-1 and TRBJ1-2 for the parts outside the CDR3, the full variable domain is SAVISQKPSRDICQRGTSLTIQCQVDSQVTMMFWYRQQPGQSLTLIATANQGSEATYESGFVIDKFPISRPNLTFSTLTVSNMSPEDSSIYLCSVGGGPGGYGYTFGSGTRLTVV.

This clone was seen just once. This sequence joins TRBV7-9 and TRBJ2-6, with D perhaps TRBD2 (6 bases). This CDR3 comprises 16 residues. Looked up from germline, CDR1 is SEHNR and CDR2 is FQNEAQ (reference sequence). V was cut by 0 bases and J by 1 base, with 7 bases left in between. Here the CDR3 reads CASSLAGGSGANVLTF. For the CDR3, the DNA is TGTGCCAGCAGCTTAGCCGGGGGTTCTGGGGCCAACGTCCTGACTTTC.

This chain connects TRBV7-9 to TRBJ1-2, with D unresolved. There are 13 residues in the CDR3. V dropped 3 bases and J dropped 4 bases, with 9 bases sitting between them. Per germline, CDR1 SEHNR and CDR2 FQNEAQ (reference sequence). For the CDR3, the DNA is TGTGCCAGCAGCTTCTCTGCCTTCTATGGCTACACCTTC. It yields the protein CASSFSAFYGYTF.

This chain uses TRBV6-6 with TRBJ1-6; D not certain. Trimming pared 6 bases from V and 4 bases from J, leaving 7 bases between. This CDR3 has 13 residues. The germline V gene has CDR1 MNHNY and CDR2 SVGAGI (reference sequence). The CDR3 sequence: CASRDEYNSPLHF. As DNA, the CDR3 is TGTGCCAGCAGGGATGAGTATAATTCACCCCTCCACTTT.

This clone turned up a few times. J is TRBJ2-6 and V is TRBV6-4; 8 nucleotides line up with TRBD2. The CDR3 has 16 amino acids. V was pared by 4 bases and J by 0 bases, with 2 bases of the junction left unmatched. CDR1 and CDR2 (germline): MRHNA, SNTAGT. The CDR3 coding sequence is TGTGCCAGCAGTGCTGGGACTAGCTCTGGGGCCAACGTCCTGACTTTC. This gives the protein CASSAGTSSGANVLTF.

V usage is TRBV30 and J usage is TRBJ1-4; TRBD1 might be the D (6 bases). Germline-derived CDR1 and CDR2 are GTSNPN and SVGIG (reference sequence). The germline V and J ends were trimmed by 3 bases and 8 bases, with 16 bases remaining between them. There are 14 residues in the CDR3. This CDR3 reads CAWSPQGRQEKLFF. CDR3 nucleotide sequence: TGTGCCTGGAGCCCACAGGGAAGGCAAGAAAAACTGTTTTTT.

V usage is TRBV27 and J usage is TRBJ1-2; D is perhaps TRBD1 (5 bases). Germline V gene data show CDR1 as MNHEY and CDR2 as SMNVEV (reference sequence). Trimming removed 5 bases from V and 6 bases from J, with 16 bases in between. The CDR3 loop spans 14 amino acids. The CDR3 DNA sequence: TGTGCCAGCAGTCAACAGGTCGGGGACCATGGCTACACCTTC. It specifies CASSQQVGDHGYTF.

The CDR3 coding sequence is TGTGCCAGCAGCTTGGGTAGCGGGAGTACAGATACGCAGTATTTT. Translating it yields CASSLGSGSTDTQYF. The chain employs TRBV11-2 and TRBJ2-3; 9 nucleotides align to TRBD2. Germline trimming cut 3 bases from V and 3 bases from J; bases unmatched to any gene: 4. Germline V lookup: CDR1 SGHAT, CDR2 FQNNGV. CDR3 length: 15 amino acids. Complete variable domain (other parts from reference TRBV11-2 and TRBJ2-3): EAGVAQSPRYKIIEKRQSVAFWCNPISGHATLYWYQQILGQGPKLLIQFQNNGVVDDSQLPKDRFSAERLKGVDSTLKIQPAKLEDSAVYLCASSLGSGSTDTQYFGPGTRLTVL.

The J gene is TRBJ1-1, the V gene TRBV7-9, with 7 bases that match TRBD1. V dropped 8 bases and J dropped 3; count of bases not matched to a gene: 18. The CDR3 is 17 amino acids. Germline V gene sequence: CDR1 SEHNR, CDR2 FQNEAQ (reference sequence). The CDR3 DNA is TGTGCCAGCCTGGGGTACAGGGGCGGAATATTCGACACTGAAGCTTTCTTT. This codes for CASLGYRGGIFDTEAFF.

The rearrangement links TRBV10-2 to TRBJ1-5, with TRBD1 identical over 9 bases. This CDR3 has 15 amino acids. V gave up 2 bases and J gave up 5 bases; unmatched junction bases: 4. Germline assignment: CDR1 WSHSY and CDR2 SAAADI. In nucleotides, the CDR3 is TGCGCCAGCAGTGAGGTGACAGGGGGGGATCAGCCCCAGCATTTT. Residues: CASSEVTGGDQPQHF.

The J gene is TRBJ2-2, the V gene TRBV9; D is perhaps TRBD2 (5 bases). Trimming left V 4 bases short and J 8 bases short, with 9 bases between. The CDR3 length is 12 residues. Germline V CDR1 and CDR2: SGDLS, YYNGEE. CDR3 bases: TGTGCCAGCAGCCCAACGGGGGGGGAGCTGTTTTTT. Translated, it gives CASSPTGGELFF.

V gene TRBV2 combines with J gene TRBJ1-5; D remains ambiguous. Per the germline V gene, CDR1 is SNHLY and CDR2 is FYNNEI. Trimming took off 6 bases at V and 2 bases at J, with 11 bases between the two ends. The CDR3 runs 14 residues. DNA for the CDR3: TGTGCCAGCAGGCCCACTGAGGGCAATCAGCCCCAGCATTTT. It encodes CASRPTEGNQPQHF.

The chain is built from TRBV2 and TRBJ1-5, with D unresolved. Looked up from germline, CDR1 is SNHLY and CDR2 is FYNNEI. This CDR3 is 16 amino acids long. With 2 bases removed from V and 5 bases from J, the gap between germline ends came to 16 bases. CDR3 DNA sequence: TGTGCCAGCAGTGAACGGGGTGTAGGCCGGGATCAGCCCCAGCATTTT. Encoded protein: CASSERGVGRDQPQHF.

V usage is TRBV13 and J usage is TRBJ1-5; D gene ambiguous. Trimming cost V 0 bases and J 4 bases, with 10 bases left between them. Looked up from germline, CDR1 is PRHDT and CDR2 is FYEKMQ (reference sequence). This CDR3 spans 15 amino acids. DNA for the CDR3: TGTGCCAGCAGCTTAGGCCTTAGAGGTAATCAGCCCCAGCATTTT. Translated, it gives CASSLGLRGNQPQHF.